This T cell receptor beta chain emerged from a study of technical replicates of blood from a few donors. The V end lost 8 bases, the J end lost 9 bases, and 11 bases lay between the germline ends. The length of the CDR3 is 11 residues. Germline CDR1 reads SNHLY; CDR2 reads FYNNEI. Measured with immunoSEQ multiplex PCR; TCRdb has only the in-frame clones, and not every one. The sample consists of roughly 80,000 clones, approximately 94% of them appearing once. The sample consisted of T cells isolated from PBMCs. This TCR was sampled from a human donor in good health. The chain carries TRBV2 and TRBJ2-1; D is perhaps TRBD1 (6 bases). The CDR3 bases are TGTGCCAGCTTGAGGGGGACTGAGCAGTTCTTC. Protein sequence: CASLRGTEQFF. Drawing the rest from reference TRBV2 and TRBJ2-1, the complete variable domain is EPEVTQTPSHQVTQMGQEVILRCVPISNHLYFYWYRQILGQKVEFLVSFYNNEISEKSEIFDDQFSVERPDGSNFTLKIRSTKLEDSAMYFCASLRGTEQFFGPGTRLTVL.